The next 2 T cell receptor beta chains were all read from a single sample in a study of blood T cell repertoires in COVID-19. Method: immunoSEQ multiplex PCR; TCRdb's copy keeps in-frame clones and lacks some. The table lists 150,000 to 200,000 clones, about 88% of them singletons. The sequenced material came from peripheral blood. Receptor source: a man aged 55 to 69 with acute or convalescent COVID-19.

This clone is a singleton in its sample. The genes are TRBV24-1 and TRBJ1-2, with D unclear. The CDR3 spans 13 residues. The V end lost 2 bases, the J end lost 5 bases, and 8 bases lay between the germline ends. Germline CDR1 reads KGHDR; CDR2 reads SFDVKD. The CDR3 loop reads CATSDSGVYGYTF. DNA of the CDR3: TGTGCCACCAGTGATTCCGGGGTTTATGGCTACACCTTC.

This rearrangement joins TRBV6-1 to TRBJ1-6, with D maybe TRBD1 (5 bases). The V and J ends lost 2 bases and 12 bases respectively, with 17 bases between them. CDR1 MNHNS and CDR2 SASEGT come from the germline V gene. This CDR3 is built from 15 residues. The CDR3 here is CASSEFDVRAGPLHF. The CDR3 DNA follows: TGTGCCAGCAGTGAATTTGACGTCAGGGCTGGACCCCTCCACTTT.